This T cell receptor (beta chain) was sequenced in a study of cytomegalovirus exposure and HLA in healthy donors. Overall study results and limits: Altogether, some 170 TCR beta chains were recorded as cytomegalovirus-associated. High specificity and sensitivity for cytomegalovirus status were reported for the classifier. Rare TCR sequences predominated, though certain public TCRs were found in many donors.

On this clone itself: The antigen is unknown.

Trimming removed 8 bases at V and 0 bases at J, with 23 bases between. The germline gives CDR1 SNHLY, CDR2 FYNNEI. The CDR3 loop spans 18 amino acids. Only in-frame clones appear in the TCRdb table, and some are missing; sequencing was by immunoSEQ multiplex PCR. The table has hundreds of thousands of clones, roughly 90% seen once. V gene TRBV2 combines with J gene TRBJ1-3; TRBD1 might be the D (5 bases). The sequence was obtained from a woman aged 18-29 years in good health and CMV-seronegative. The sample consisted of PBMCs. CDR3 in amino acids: CASRRFSLDIRSGNTIYF. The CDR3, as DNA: TGTGCCAGCCGCCGGTTTTCGTTGGACATCCGCTCTGGAAACACCATATATTTT.